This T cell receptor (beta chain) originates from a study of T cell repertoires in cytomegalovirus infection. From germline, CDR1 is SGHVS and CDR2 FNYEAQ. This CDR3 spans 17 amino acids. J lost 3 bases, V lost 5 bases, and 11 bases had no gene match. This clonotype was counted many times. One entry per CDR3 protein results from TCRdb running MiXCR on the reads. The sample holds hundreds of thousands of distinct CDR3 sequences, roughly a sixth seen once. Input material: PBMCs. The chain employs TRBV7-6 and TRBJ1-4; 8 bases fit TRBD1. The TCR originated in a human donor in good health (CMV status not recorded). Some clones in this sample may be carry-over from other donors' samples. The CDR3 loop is CASSTPDRDRANEKLFF. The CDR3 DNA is TGTGCCAGCAGCACCCCGGACAGGGATCGGGCTAATGAAAAACTGTTTTTT. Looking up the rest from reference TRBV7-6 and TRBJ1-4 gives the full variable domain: GAGVSQSPRYKVTKRGQDVALRCDPISGHVSLYWYRQALGQGPEFLTYFNYEAQQDKSGLPNDRFSAERPEGSISTLTIQRTEQRDSAMYRCASSTPDRDRANEKLFFGSGTQLSVL.